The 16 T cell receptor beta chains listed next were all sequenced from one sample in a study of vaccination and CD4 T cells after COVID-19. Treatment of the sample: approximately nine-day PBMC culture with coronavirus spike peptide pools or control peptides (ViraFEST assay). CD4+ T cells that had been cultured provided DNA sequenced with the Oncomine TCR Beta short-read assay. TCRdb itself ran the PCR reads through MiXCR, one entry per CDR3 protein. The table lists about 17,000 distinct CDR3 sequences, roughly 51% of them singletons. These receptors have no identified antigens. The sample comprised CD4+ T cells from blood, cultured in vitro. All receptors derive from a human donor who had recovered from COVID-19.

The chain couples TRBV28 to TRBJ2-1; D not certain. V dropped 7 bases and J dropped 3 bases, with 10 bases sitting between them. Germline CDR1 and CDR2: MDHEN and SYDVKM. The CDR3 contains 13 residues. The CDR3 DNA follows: TGTGCCAGCACCCTCCCCGTCTACAATGAGCAGTTCTTC. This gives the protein CASTLPVYNEQFF.

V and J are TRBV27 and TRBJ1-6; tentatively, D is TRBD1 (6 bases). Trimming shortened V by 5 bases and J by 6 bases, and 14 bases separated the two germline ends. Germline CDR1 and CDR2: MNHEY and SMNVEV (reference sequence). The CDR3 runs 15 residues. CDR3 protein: CASSLGGAGNSPLHF. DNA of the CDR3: TGTGCCAGCAGTCTCGGGGGGGCGGGTAATTCACCCCTCCACTTT.

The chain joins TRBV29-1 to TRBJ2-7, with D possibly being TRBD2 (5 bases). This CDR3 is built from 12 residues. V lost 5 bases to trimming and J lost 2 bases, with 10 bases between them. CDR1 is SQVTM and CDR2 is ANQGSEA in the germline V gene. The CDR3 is CSVRTYPYEQYF. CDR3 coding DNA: TGCAGCGTTAGGACTTACCCCTACGAGCAGTACTTC.

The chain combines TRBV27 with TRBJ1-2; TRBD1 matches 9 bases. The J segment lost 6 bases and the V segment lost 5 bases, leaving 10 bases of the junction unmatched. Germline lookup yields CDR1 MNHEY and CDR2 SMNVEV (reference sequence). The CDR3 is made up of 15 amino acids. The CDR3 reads CASSLNRDRVDGYTF. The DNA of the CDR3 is TGTGCCAGCAGTCTAAACCGGGACAGGGTGGATGGCTACACCTTC.

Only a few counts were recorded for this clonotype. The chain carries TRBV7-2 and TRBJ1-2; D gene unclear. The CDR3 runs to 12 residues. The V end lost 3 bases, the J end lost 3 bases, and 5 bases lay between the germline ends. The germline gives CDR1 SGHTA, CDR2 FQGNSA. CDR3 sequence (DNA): TGTGCCAGCAGCTTGGGGTACTATGGCTACACCTTC. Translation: CASSLGYYGYTF.

The CDR3 DNA reads as TGTGCCAGTAGTATGATGGTGGGAGGGGGCACTGAAGCTTTCTTT. Amino acids: CASSMMVGGGTEAFF. This rearrangement joins TRBV19 to TRBJ1-1; a weak D match, TRBD1 (6 bases). V gave up 3 bases and J gave up 4 bases, with 15 bases separating them. CDR3 size: 15 residues. The V gene's germline CDR1 is LNHDA and CDR2 SQIVND (reference sequence).

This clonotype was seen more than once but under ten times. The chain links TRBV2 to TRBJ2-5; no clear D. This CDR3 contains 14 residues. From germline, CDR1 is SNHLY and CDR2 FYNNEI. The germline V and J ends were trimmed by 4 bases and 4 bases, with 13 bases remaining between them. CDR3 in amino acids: CASSATVHGETQYF. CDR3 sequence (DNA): TGTGCCAGCAGTGCTACAGTACATGGAGAGACCCAGTACTTC.

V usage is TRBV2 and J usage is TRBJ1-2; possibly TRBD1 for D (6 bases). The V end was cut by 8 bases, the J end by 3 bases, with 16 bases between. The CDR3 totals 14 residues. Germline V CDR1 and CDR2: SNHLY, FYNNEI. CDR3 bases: TGTGCCAGCCAGGAGTACGAGGGGGACTATGGCTACACCTTC. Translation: CASQEYEGDYGYTF.

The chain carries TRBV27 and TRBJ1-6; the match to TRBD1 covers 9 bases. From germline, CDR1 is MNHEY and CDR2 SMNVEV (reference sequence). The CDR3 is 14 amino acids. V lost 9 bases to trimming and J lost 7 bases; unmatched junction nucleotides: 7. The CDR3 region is CARAQGTGNSPLHF. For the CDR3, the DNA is TGTGCCAGGGCACAGGGGACAGGGAATTCACCCCTCCACTTT.

CDR3 sequence: CSASQGRIYNEQFF. CDR3 coding DNA: TGCAGTGCGAGTCAGGGGAGGATTTACAATGAGCAGTTCTTC. The chain links TRBV20-1 to TRBJ2-1, with D perhaps matching TRBD1 or TRBD2 (6 bases each). The CDR3 has 14 amino acids. V lost 6 bases and J 4 bases, leaving 16 bases between the germline ends. Germline V gene lookup returns CDR1 DFQATT and CDR2 SNEGSKA (reference sequence).

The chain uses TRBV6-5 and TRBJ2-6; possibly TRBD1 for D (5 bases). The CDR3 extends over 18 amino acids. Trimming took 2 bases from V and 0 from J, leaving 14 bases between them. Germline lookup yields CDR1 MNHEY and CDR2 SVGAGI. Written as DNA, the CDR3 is TGTGCCAGCAGTTACCTTGGGGCAGGGCGCTCTGGGGCCAACGTCCTGACTTTC. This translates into CASSYLGAGRSGANVLTF.

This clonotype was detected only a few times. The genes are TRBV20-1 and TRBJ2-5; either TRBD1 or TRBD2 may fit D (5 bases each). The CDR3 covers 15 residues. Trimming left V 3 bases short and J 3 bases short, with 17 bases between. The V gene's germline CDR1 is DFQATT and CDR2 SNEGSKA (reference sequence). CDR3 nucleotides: TGCAGTGCTAGTAATCTGTTGGGGGTCGAAGAGACCCAGTACTTC. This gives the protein CSASNLLGVEETQYF.

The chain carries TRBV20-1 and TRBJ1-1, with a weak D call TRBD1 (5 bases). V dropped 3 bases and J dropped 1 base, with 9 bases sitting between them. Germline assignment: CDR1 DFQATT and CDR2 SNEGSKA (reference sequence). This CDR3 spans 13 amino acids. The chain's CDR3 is CSASGGRNTEAFF. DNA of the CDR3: TGCAGTGCTAGCGGGGGGAGGAACACTGAAGCTTTCTTT.

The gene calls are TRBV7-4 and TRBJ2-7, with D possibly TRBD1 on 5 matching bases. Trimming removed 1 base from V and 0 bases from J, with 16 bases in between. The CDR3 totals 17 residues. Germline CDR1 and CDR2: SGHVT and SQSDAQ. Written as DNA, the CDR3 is TGTGCCAGCAGCTTAGGAGTTCGGACACCTTCCTCCTACGAGCAGTACTTC. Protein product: CASSLGVRTPSSYEQYF.

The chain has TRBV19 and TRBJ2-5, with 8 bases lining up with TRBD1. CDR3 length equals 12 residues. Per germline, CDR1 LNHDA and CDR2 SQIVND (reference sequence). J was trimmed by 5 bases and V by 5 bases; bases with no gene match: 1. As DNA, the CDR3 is TGTGCCAGTAGTCGACAGGGGGAGACCCAGTACTTC. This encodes CASSRQGETQYF.

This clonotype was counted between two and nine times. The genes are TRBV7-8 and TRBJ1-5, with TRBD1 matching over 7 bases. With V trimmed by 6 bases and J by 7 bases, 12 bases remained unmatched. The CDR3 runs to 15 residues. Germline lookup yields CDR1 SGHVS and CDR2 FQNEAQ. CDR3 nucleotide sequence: TGTGCCAGCAGTTTGACACGGGACAGATGGCAGCCCCAGCATTTT. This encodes CASSLTRDRWQPQHF.